This T cell receptor (beta chain) was sequenced for a study of identical twins. There are many counts of this clonotype. Its antigen is currently unknown. The CDR3 length is 15 residues. Germline V gene lookup returns CDR1 SEHNR and CDR2 FQNEAQ (reference sequence). V lost 2 bases to trimming and J lost 7 bases; unmatched junction nucleotides: 10. TCRdb used MiXCR to reprocess the 5' RACE reads, holding one entry per CDR3 protein. The top ten clones hold 2.5% to 3% of a sample with some 560,000 distinct CDR3 sequences, 9.5% to 10% of them seen once. Study results and caveats: Cord blood beta clonotypes that were abundant carried fewer insertions, and memory repertoires showed no such trend. Sequences that were out-of-frame, alpha and twin-shared displayed an excess of low generation probability. Sharing of beta out-of-frame sequences by twins showed a weaker excess.

The sample also formed part of further work on yellow fever vaccine responses in identical twins. Per that study: Reports say the vaccine T cell response in twins looked partly convergent and partly personalized.

The sequence was collected from a woman aged 18 to 35 in good health. Sequencing was performed on PBMCs. The genes are TRBV7-9 and TRBJ1-1; the match to TRBD1 covers 7 bases. CDR3 nucleotide sequence: TGTGCCAGCAGCTTATCAGGGTCTGGGGACAGTGAAGCTTTCTTT. As protein: CASSLSGSGDSEAFF.